This T cell receptor beta chain was profiled in a study of blood T cell repertoires in COVID-19. Study-wide background: Samples came from the United States, Italy and Spain, spanning acute and convalescent COVID-19. PBMCs, B-cell-depleted T cells, or T cells provided the cDNA or gDNA that made up the material.

In the original processing: Amplified reference gene primers provided the basis for estimating nucleated cell counts. Some clones are missing from TCRdb's copy, which holds only in-frame ones; the method was immunoSEQ multiplex PCR. Clonal size and the V and J genes are those of that table, whereas D and trimming came from the DNA. The sample contains over 90,000 clones, just under 85% of which appear only once. The CDR3 is 18 amino acids. J gave up 7 bases and V 7 bases, and 17 bases lay outside the gene matches. Germline V gives CDR1 KGHDR, CDR2 SFDVKD. V gene TRBV24-1 combines with J gene TRBJ1-5; 11 nucleotides line up with TRBD1. The specimen sequenced was peripheral blood. The TCR sequence derives from a man in his forties with active or convalescent COVID-19. CDR3 in amino acids: CATRGRDRGFPGSQPQHF. CDR3 in DNA: TGTGCCACCAGGGGACGGGACAGGGGGTTCCCAGGGAGCCAGCCCCAGCATTTT.